These T cell receptor beta chains were read from a single sample in a study of blood T cell repertoires in COVID-19. Clones were read by immunoSEQ multiplex PCR, and TCRdb kept only the in-frame ones, dropping some. The sample has about 250,000 clones; 85% to 95% are singletons. Material: PBMCs or T cells enriched from blood (not recorded which). The receptor set was obtained from a woman between 18 and 30 years old who had recovered from COVID-19. The CDR3 runs from the conserved cysteine through the conserved F or W. Each record gives: J gene, clone size, V gene, CDR3 protein. Some rows have no size entry. The others give once, few or many, or a class for an expanded clone.

J: TRBJ1-2
size: -
V: TRBV5-1
CDR3: CASSLPRANYGYTF

J: TRBJ1-4
size: -
V: TRBV28
CDR3: CASRPGQKNEKLFF

J: TRBJ1-1
size: few
V: TRBV5-8
CDR3: CASSRDRGENTEAFF

J: TRBJ1-2
size: -
V: TRBV5-4
CDR3: CASSLTGGDGYTF

J: TRBJ1-2
size: -
V: TRBV7-9
CDR3: CASRYWTDSSYGYTF

J: TRBJ2-7
size: -
V: TRBV12-3/TRBV12-4
CDR3: CASSFTGYEQYF

J: TRBJ1-5
size: -
V: TRBV27
CDR3: CASSFQTGHQPQHF

J: TRBJ1-1
size: -
V: TRBV1
CDR3: CTSSQPFIGTVKAFF

J: TRBJ2-6
size: -
V: TRBV9
CDR3: CASSAKPAGRGLGPGANVLTF

J: TRBJ2-1
size: once
V: TRBV19
CDR3: CASSIAAGGPYNEQFF

J: TRBJ1-6
size: -
V: TRBV18
CDR3: CASSRTDIGQLGSYNSPLHF

J: TRBJ1-6
size: -
V: TRBV19
CDR3: CASSIRGTSSYNSPLHF

J: TRBJ2-7
size: -
V: TRBV5-4
CDR3: CASSPWTGSYEQYF

J: TRBJ2-5
size: once
V: TRBV7-3
CDR3: CASSADRQETQYF

J: TRBJ2-2
size: -
V: TRBV5-6
CDR3: CASTPGGANTGELFF

J: TRBJ2-1
size: -
V: TRBV18
CDR3: CASSLGQMSYNEQFF

J: TRBJ2-3
size: -
V: TRBV7-3
CDR3: CASSIGGATDTQYF

J: TRBJ1-1
size: -
V: TRBV28
CDR3: CASTRSSMNTEAFF

J: TRBJ1-2
size: -
V: TRBV5-1
CDR3: CASSSRDRGNYGYTF

J: TRBJ2-3
size: -
V: TRBV18
CDR3: CASSPATSLSTDTQYF

J: TRBJ2-7
size: -
V: TRBV19
CDR3: CASSFKAGGIEQYF

J: TRBJ1-1
size: -
V: TRBV4-1
CDR3: CASSQGGRGIFNTEAFF

J: TRBJ1-1
size: -
V: TRBV24-1
CDR3: CATSDTTGGAGNTEAFF

J: TRBJ1-6
size: -
V: TRBV27
CDR3: CASRNSGTGNSPLHF

J: TRBJ1-5
size: -
V: TRBV21-1
CDR3: CASSKETAGKPQHF

J: TRBJ2-7
size: once
V: TRBV2
CDR3: CASSEGGYEQYF